The 20 T cell receptor beta chains below come from one sample, sequenced in a study of blood T cell repertoires in COVID-19. Clones were sequenced by immunoSEQ multiplex PCR, and TCRdb holds only the in-frame ones, with some missing. The data show roughly 180,000 clones, about 86% seen once. The sample taken for sequencing was peripheral blood. Receptors originate from a man in his 70s with active or convalescent COVID-19.

The chain joins TRBV6-5 to TRBJ2-7, with TRBD2 matching 10 bases. This CDR3 region has 13 residues. The V segment lost 7 bases and the J segment 3 bases; nucleotides outside the gene matches: 3. CDR1 is MNHEY, CDR2 SVGAGI, per germline. CDR3 loop: CASTRLAGYEQYF. CDR3 nucleotide sequence: TGTGCCAGCACCCGACTAGCGGGCTACGAGCAGTACTTC.

The gene calls are TRBV18 and TRBJ2-5, with TRBD1 matching over 7 bases. Germline V gene sequence: CDR1 KGHSH, CDR2 LQKENI. CDR3 length: 12 amino acids. After removal of 5 bases from V and 5 bases from J, the junction contained 2 bases not matched to a gene. The CDR3 protein is CASSKQGETQYF. The CDR3 bases are TGTGCCAGCTCAAAACAGGGGGAGACCCAGTACTTC.

J is TRBJ1-1 and V is TRBV6-1; D gene unclear. The CDR3 loop spans 13 amino acids. Germline V gene lookup returns CDR1 MNHNS and CDR2 SASEGT. Between the trimmed V and J ends, which lost 0 bases and 3 bases, there was a span of 5 bases. CDR3 residues: CASSEAGHTEAFF. The CDR3 coding sequence is TGTGCCAGCAGTGAAGCTGGCCACACTGAAGCTTTCTTT.

This chain links TRBV29-1 with TRBJ2-7, with TRBD1 matching 9 bases. The CDR3 spans 14 residues. After removal of 5 bases from V and 0 bases from J, the junction contained 5 bases not matched to a gene. Germline assignment: CDR1 SQVTM and CDR2 ANQGSEA. CDR3 DNA sequence: TGCAGCGTTTTAACGGGACAGGGCTCCTACGAGCAGTACTTC. As protein: CSVLTGQGSYEQYF.

This chain connects TRBV19 to TRBJ1-2; 7 bases are shared with TRBD1. The CDR3 has 11 amino acids. Germline V gene sequence: CDR1 LNHDA, CDR2 SQIVND (reference sequence). Germline trimming cut 2 bases from V and 14 bases from J; bases unmatched to any gene: 5. Written as DNA, the CDR3 is TGTGCCAGTAGTATAAAGGACAGGTCTACCTTC. Its translation is CASSIKDRSTF.

V gene TRBV2 combines with J gene TRBJ2-3; 9 bases align to TRBD2. Germline CDR1 is SNHLY and CDR2 is FYNNEI. The CDR3 totals 15 residues. The V and J ends lost 3 bases and 4 bases, in that order; junction bases with no gene match: 5. CDR3 nucleotides: TGTGCCAGCAGTGATGAGCGGGGGGCCGCAGATACGCAGTATTTT. Translated: CASSDERGAADTQYF. Looking up the rest from reference TRBV2 and TRBJ2-3 gives the full variable domain: EPEVTQTPSHQVTQMGQEVILRCVPISNHLYFYWYRQILGQKVEFLVSFYNNEISEKSEIFDDQFSVERPDGSNFTLKIRSTKLEDSAMYFCASSDERGAADTQYFGPGTRLTVL.

The V gene is TRBV15, the J gene TRBJ1-6; TRBD1 agrees at 12 bases. Germline assignment: CDR1 LNHNV and CDR2 YYDKDF (reference sequence). The CDR3 length is 19 residues. Trimming cost V 5 bases and J 4 bases; bases outside gene matches: 12. The chain's CDR3 is CATSGSGTGGYFYNSPLHF. CDR3 nucleotides: TGTGCCACCAGCGGGTCCGGGACAGGGGGCTATTTTTATAATTCACCCCTCCACTTT.

This chain links TRBV19 with TRBJ1-2; 7 bases are shared with TRBD1. The CDR3 is 12 residues long. The junction had 4 bases not matched to a gene; V was cut back by 7 bases and J by 5 bases. The V gene's germline CDR1 is LNHDA and CDR2 SQIVND (reference sequence). CDR3 sequence reads: CASTGTVYGYTF. In nucleotides, the CDR3 is TGTGCCAGTACCGGGACAGTTTATGGCTACACCTTC.

This sequence joins TRBV29-1 and TRBJ1-2; TRBD1 agrees at 7 bases. Germline trimming cut 4 bases from V and 2 bases from J; bases unmatched to any gene: 1. Germline CDR1 and CDR2: SQVTM and ANQGSEA. CDR3 length: 12 amino acids. This CDR3 is CSVGGQNYGYTF. DNA of the CDR3: TGCAGCGTTGGGGGACAGAACTATGGCTACACCTTC.

This clone was seen just once. This rearrangement joins TRBV2 to TRBJ2-5; 9 nucleotides line up with TRBD2. After removal of 7 bases from V and 4 bases from J, the junction contained 7 bases not matched to a gene. CDR3 size: 14 residues. The germline V gene encodes CDR1 SNHLY and CDR2 FYNNEI. CDR3 in amino acids: CASTGLAIAETQYF. CDR3 sequence (DNA): TGTGCCAGCACCGGACTAGCGATTGCAGAGACCCAGTACTTC. The complete variable domain, with remaining parts taken from reference TRBV2 and TRBJ2-5, reads EPEVTQTPSHQVTQMGQEVILRCVPISNHLYFYWYRQILGQKVEFLVSFYNNEISEKSEIFDDQFSVERPDGSNFTLKIRSTKLEDSAMYFCASTGLAIAETQYFGPGTRLLVL.

This clone was counted a single time. J is TRBJ2-7 and V is TRBV28; 7 bases fit TRBD1. Per germline, CDR1 MDHEN and CDR2 SYDVKM. The CDR3 is 18 amino acids. After removal of 6 bases from V and 3 bases from J, the junction contained 20 bases not matched to a gene. CDR3 DNA sequence: TGTGCCAGCAGCGGCCCTTGGGGGCAGTTGGGACAGCACTACGAGCAGTACTTC. It encodes CASSGPWGQLGQHYEQYF.

This chain connects TRBV7-9 to TRBJ1-4; no clear D gene. This CDR3 region has 15 residues. The germline V gene has CDR1 SEHNR and CDR2 FQNEAQ (reference sequence). Trimming pared 2 bases from V and 6 bases from J, leaving 13 bases between. In DNA form, the CDR3 reads TGTGCCAGCAGCTTATCTGCAACCGGGGATGAAAAACTGTTTTTT. It codes for CASSLSATGDEKLFF.

Here the CDR3 DNA reads TGTGCCTCAAGGACAGCTAACTATGGCTACACCTTC. As protein: CASRTANYGYTF. This chain links TRBV19 with TRBJ1-2; tentative D call: TRBD1 (6 bases). Between the trimmed V and J ends, which lost 11 bases and 0 bases, there was a span of 10 bases. The CDR3 is made up of 12 amino acids. Germline values: CDR1 LNHDA, CDR2 SQIVND (reference sequence).

The chain couples TRBV27 to TRBJ2-1, with D possibly being TRBD2 (5 bases). Germline V gene data show CDR1 as MNHEY and CDR2 as SMNVEV (reference sequence). The CDR3 is 16 amino acids. Trimming took 4 bases from V and 7 from J, leaving 20 bases between them. In nucleotides, the CDR3 is TGTGCCAGCAGTTCCAGACTTCTACCCACGGGGAATGAGCAGTTCTTC. Its translation: CASSSRLLPTGNEQFF.

The rearrangement joins TRBV15 to TRBJ2-7; the match to TRBD2 covers 7 bases. Losses at the gene ends were 0 bases for V and 3 bases for J; bases not matched to a gene: 11. CDR1 LNHNV and CDR2 YYDKDF come from the germline V gene (reference sequence). The CDR3 is 17 residues long. CDR3 protein: CATSRERSGEGIYEQYF. In DNA, the CDR3 is TGTGCCACCAGCAGAGAGAGGAGCGGGGAGGGGATCTACGAGCAGTACTTC.

The gene calls are TRBV29-1 and TRBJ2-5; D is possibly TRBD1 (6 bases). CDR3 size: 12 residues. V lost 6 bases and J 5 bases, leaving 13 bases between the germline ends. Per the germline V gene, CDR1 is SQVTM and CDR2 is ANQGSEA. The CDR3 protein is CSVADRRETQYF. The CDR3 region has the DNA TGCAGCGTCGCAGACAGGCGGGAGACCCAGTACTTC.

This rearrangement joins TRBV2 to TRBJ1-2; D not certain. The CDR3 consists of 14 residues. CDR1 SNHLY and CDR2 FYNNEI come from the germline V gene. Between the trimmed V and J ends, which lost 10 bases and 7 bases, there was a span of 22 bases. Here the CDR3 reads CATNPLNGKVGYTF. CDR3 in DNA: TGTGCCACGAACCCCTTAAACGGGAAGGTTGGCTACACCTTC.

The V call is TRBV7-9, the J call TRBJ1-1; D perhaps matches TRBD1 (5 bases). V dropped 8 bases and J dropped 10 bases, with 17 bases sitting between them. Per germline, CDR1 SEHNR and CDR2 FQNEAQ (reference sequence). CDR3 length: 12 residues. The CDR3 sequence is CASARDFPGAFF. CDR3 nucleotides: TGTGCCAGCGCCCGGGACTTCCCTGGAGCTTTCTTT. Supplemented by reference TRBV7-9 and TRBJ1-1, the full variable domain reads DTGVSQNPRHKITKRGQNVTFRCDPISEHNRLYWYRQTLGQGPEFLTYFQNEAQLEKSRLLSDRFSAERPKGSFSTLEIQRTEQGDSAMYLCASARDFPGAFFGQGTRLTVV.

The chain recombines TRBV5-4 with TRBJ2-1; 8 bases agree with TRBD2. The ends lost 1 base at V and 5 bases at J; junction bases unmatched: 5. The CDR3 sequence is 15 residues long. Germline values: CDR1 SGHNT, CDR2 YYREEE (reference sequence). The CDR3 loop is CASSLTGGAHNEQFF. CDR3 in DNA: TGTGCCAGCAGCTTGACCGGGGGGGCCCACAATGAGCAGTTCTTC.

The chain employs TRBV10-1 and TRBJ1-2; D is unresolved. This CDR3 is built from 13 residues. V gave up 2 bases and J gave up 7 bases, with 11 bases separating them. From germline, CDR1 is WNHNN and CDR2 SYGVQD (reference sequence). Here the CDR3 DNA reads TGCGCCAGCAGTGAGGCCGAGGGAACTGGCTACACCTTC. It yields the protein CASSEAEGTGYTF.